This is a list of T cell receptor beta chains from one sample in a study of cytomegalovirus exposure and HLA in healthy donors. Generated by immunoSEQ multiplex PCR, the TCRdb table keeps only in-frame clones and is missing some. The sample lists roughly 150,000 clones; approximately 80% were seen once. The specimen sequenced was PBMCs. Receptor source: a male donor in good health and CMV-seronegative. The CDR3 runs from the conserved cysteine through the conserved F or W. The D gene is left open where the match is weak. Where a row states a size, it is once, few, many or the class of an expanded clone; other rows omit it.

clone_size: once; d_call: TRBD2; j_call: TRBJ2-7; v_call: TRBV30; cdr3_nt: TGTGCCTGGAGCACGGGGCGGGAGGACTCTTACGAGCAGTACTTC; cdr3_aa: CAWSTGREDSYEQYF
clone_size: NA; d_call: NA; j_call: TRBJ1-2; v_call: TRBV4-3; cdr3_nt: TGCGCCAGCAGCCAAGCAGGGGCTGTAGGCTACACCTTC; cdr3_aa: CASSQAGAVGYTF
clone_size: NA; d_call: NA; j_call: TRBJ1-3; v_call: TRBV7-9; cdr3_nt: TGTGCCAGCAGCCTCCGGGACACTCCTAACACTGGAAACACCATATATTTT; cdr3_aa: CASSLRDTPNTGNTIYF
clone_size: NA; d_call: TRBD1; j_call: TRBJ2-7; v_call: TRBV28; cdr3_nt: TGTGCCAGCAGTTTAGGACAGGGGTACGAGCAGTACTTC; cdr3_aa: CASSLGQGYEQYF
clone_size: few; d_call: TRBD2; j_call: TRBJ2-3; v_call: TRBV14; cdr3_nt: TGTGCCACCGATTGGGGGGGGGATAAAGGGACAGATACGCAGTATTTT; cdr3_aa: CATDWGGDKGTDTQYF
clone_size: NA; d_call: NA; j_call: TRBJ1-5; v_call: TRBV29-1; cdr3_nt: TGCAGCGTGGAACAGGGTCCAGGCCAGCCCCAGCATTTT; cdr3_aa: CSVEQGPGQPQHF
clone_size: few; d_call: NA; j_call: TRBJ1-4; v_call: TRBV4-3; cdr3_nt: TGCGCCAGCAGCCAAGGCCGCGGGGCGGGGGCTAATGAAAAACTGTTTTTT; cdr3_aa: CASSQGRGAGANEKLFF
clone_size: NA; d_call: TRBD2; j_call: TRBJ2-2; v_call: TRBV4-3; cdr3_nt: TGCGCCAGCAGCCCCCTCGTCGACGGGGGGGGCGGGGAGCTGTTTTTT; cdr3_aa: CASSPLVDGGGGELFF
clone_size: NA; d_call: NA; j_call: TRBJ2-1; v_call: TRBV5-1; cdr3_nt: TGCGCCAGCAGCTTCCTTCGCGGGCTCTACAATGAGCAGTTCTTC; cdr3_aa: CASSFLRGLYNEQFF
clone_size: NA; d_call: TRBD1; j_call: TRBJ2-6; v_call: TRBV4-1; cdr3_nt: TGCGCCAGCAGCCAAGTACAGGGGGCGCGAATCTCTGGGGCCAACGTCCTGACTTTC; cdr3_aa: CASSQVQGARISGANVLTF
clone_size: once; d_call: NA; j_call: TRBJ1-5; v_call: TRBV27; cdr3_nt: TGTGCCAGCAGTTTATCGCCCCCACCTAGTTATAGCAATCAGCCCCAGCATTTT; cdr3_aa: CASSLSPPPSYSNQPQHF
clone_size: NA; d_call: NA; j_call: TRBJ1-2; v_call: TRBV5-4; cdr3_nt: TGTGCCAGCAGCTTCGGGGGACTCCCTAACTATGGCTACACCTTC; cdr3_aa: CASSFGGLPNYGYTF
clone_size: once; d_call: TRBD1; j_call: TRBJ2-7; v_call: TRBV5-1; cdr3_nt: TGCGCCAGCAGCTTGAGGACAGGGGTCTACGAGCAGTACTTC; cdr3_aa: CASSLRTGVYEQYF
clone_size: NA; d_call: NA; j_call: TRBJ2-2; v_call: TRBV7-8; cdr3_nt: TGTGCCAGCAGCCAAGAGGTGGCCGGGGAGCTGTTTTTT; cdr3_aa: CASSQEVAGELFF
clone_size: few; d_call: TRBD2; j_call: TRBJ2-7; v_call: TRBV15; cdr3_nt: TGTGCCACCAGCAGAGTTTTAGCGGGAGCTGATGAGCAGTACTTC; cdr3_aa: CATSRVLAGADEQYF
clone_size: few; d_call: NA; j_call: TRBJ1-3; v_call: TRBV29-1; cdr3_nt: TGCAGCCCCACCCCGACAGGCCTAATTCACACCATATATTTT; cdr3_aa: CSPTPTGLIHTIYF
clone_size: NA; d_call: NA; j_call: TRBJ1-1; v_call: TRBV28; cdr3_nt: TGTGCCAGCAGTTTTTCGGGCACTGAAGCTTTCTTT; cdr3_aa: CASSFSGTEAFF
clone_size: NA; d_call: NA; j_call: TRBJ1-1; v_call: TRBV28; cdr3_nt: TGTGCCGGCAGTTTATTGGGGGGTGGGAGGAACACTGAAGCTTTCTTT; cdr3_aa: CAGSLLGGGRNTEAFF
clone_size: NA; d_call: NA; j_call: TRBJ1-3; v_call: TRBV10-2; cdr3_nt: TGCGCCAGCAGTGAGTACTCCTCTGGAAACACCATATATTTT; cdr3_aa: CASSEYSSGNTIYF
clone_size: once; d_call: TRBD1; j_call: TRBJ2-7; v_call: TRBV16; cdr3_nt: TGTGCCAGCAGCCAACAGAGGGGGCGCGCCTACGAGCAGTACTTC; cdr3_aa: CASSQQRGRAYEQYF
clone_size: NA; d_call: NA; j_call: TRBJ2-7; v_call: TRBV29-1; cdr3_nt: TGCAGCGCCTCCCGAGGATCCTCCTACGAGCAGTACTTC; cdr3_aa: CSASRGSSYEQYF
clone_size: NA; d_call: TRBD1; j_call: TRBJ2-5; v_call: TRBV28; cdr3_nt: TGTGCCAGCAGCCCCGACAGGGTGGGCCAAGAGACCCAGTACTTC; cdr3_aa: CASSPDRVGQETQYF
clone_size: NA; d_call: NA; j_call: TRBJ1-1; v_call: TRBV5-1; cdr3_nt: TGCGCCAGCAGCTTGGATGCGGGAATGAACACTGAAGCTTTCTTT; cdr3_aa: CASSLDAGMNTEAFF
clone_size: NA; d_call: NA; j_call: TRBJ2-7; v_call: TRBV7-9; cdr3_nt: TGTGCCAGCAGCCCACTCTCCTACGAGCAGTACTTC; cdr3_aa: CASSPLSYEQYF
clone_size: NA; d_call: NA; j_call: TRBJ1-4; v_call: TRBV25-1; cdr3_nt: TGTGCCAGCAGTGAATCGGGGAATCGAGCTAATGAAAAACTGTTTTTT; cdr3_aa: CASSESGNRANEKLFF
clone_size: NA; d_call: NA; j_call: TRBJ1-4; v_call: TRBV27; cdr3_nt: TGTGCCAGCAGTCCCGGGACATGGGAAAAACTGTTTTTT; cdr3_aa: CASSPGTWEKLFF
clone_size: NA; d_call: NA; j_call: TRBJ2-5; v_call: TRBV29-1; cdr3_nt: TGCAGCGTCGCCACCAGGGTCGCGGAGACCCAGTACTTC; cdr3_aa: CSVATRVAETQYF
clone_size: NA; d_call: TRBD1; j_call: TRBJ1-1; v_call: TRBV30; cdr3_nt: TGTGCCTCGTACAGGGGGGGAATGAACACTGAAGCTTTCTTT; cdr3_aa: CASYRGGMNTEAFF
clone_size: NA; d_call: TRBD2; j_call: TRBJ2-7; v_call: TRBV5-1; cdr3_nt: TGCGCCAGCAGCTACCCGACAGGGGGACTAGCGGGGGGGCCCTACGAGCAGTACTTC; cdr3_aa: CASSYPTGGLAGGPYEQYF
clone_size: once; d_call: NA; j_call: TRBJ2-5; v_call: TRBV2; cdr3_nt: TGTGCCAGCAGCCCCTTCTCAGGGGAAGAGACCCAGTACTTC; cdr3_aa: CASSPFSGEETQYF
clone_size: NA; d_call: TRBD2; j_call: TRBJ2-1; v_call: TRBV7-2; cdr3_nt: TGTGCCAGCAGCCAAACTAGCGGCGGCTACAATGAGCAGTTCTTC; cdr3_aa: CASSQTSGGYNEQFF
clone_size: NA; d_call: NA; j_call: TRBJ1-3; v_call: TRBV19; cdr3_nt: TGTGCCAGTACCAAAGAAGGTCGGGGGGCGCGTGGAAACACCATATATTTT; cdr3_aa: CASTKEGRGARGNTIYF
clone_size: NA; d_call: NA; j_call: TRBJ1-5; v_call: TRBV5-1; cdr3_nt: TGCGCCAGCAGCTTGGCAGGGAATCAGCCCCAGCATTTT; cdr3_aa: CASSLAGNQPQHF
clone_size: NA; d_call: TRBD2; j_call: TRBJ2-3; v_call: TRBV27; cdr3_nt: TGTGCCAGCAAACGAAGACTAGCGGGGAAAGATACGCAGTATTTT; cdr3_aa: CASKRRLAGKDTQYF
clone_size: NA; d_call: NA; j_call: TRBJ2-4; v_call: TRBV19; cdr3_nt: TGTGCCAGTATTTCACCGGGAGCCAAAAACATTCAGTACTTC; cdr3_aa: CASISPGAKNIQYF
clone_size: NA; d_call: TRBD1; j_call: TRBJ1-1; v_call: TRBV2; cdr3_nt: TGTGCCAGCACCGGGACAGGTGGAACTGAAGCTTTCTTT; cdr3_aa: CASTGTGGTEAFF
clone_size: few; d_call: TRBD2; j_call: TRBJ2-7; v_call: TRBV4-1; cdr3_nt: TGCGCCAGCAGCCAAGGACTAGCGGGAGACTACGAGCAGTACTTC; cdr3_aa: CASSQGLAGDYEQYF
clone_size: once; d_call: NA; j_call: TRBJ2-5; v_call: TRBV9; cdr3_nt: TGTGCCAGCAGCGAGCCTGCGGGCCTTACGCCTGAGACCCAGTACTTC; cdr3_aa: CASSEPAGLTPETQYF
clone_size: NA; d_call: NA; j_call: TRBJ1-1; v_call: TRBV9; cdr3_nt: TGTGCCAGCAGCACGGTGGCGGTGAACACTGAAGCTTTCTTT; cdr3_aa: CASSTVAVNTEAFF
clone_size: NA; d_call: TRBD1; j_call: TRBJ1-5; v_call: TRBV5-6; cdr3_nt: TGTGCCAGCAGCAGGAGGACAGGGGGCAATCAGCCCCAGCATTTT; cdr3_aa: CASSRRTGGNQPQHF